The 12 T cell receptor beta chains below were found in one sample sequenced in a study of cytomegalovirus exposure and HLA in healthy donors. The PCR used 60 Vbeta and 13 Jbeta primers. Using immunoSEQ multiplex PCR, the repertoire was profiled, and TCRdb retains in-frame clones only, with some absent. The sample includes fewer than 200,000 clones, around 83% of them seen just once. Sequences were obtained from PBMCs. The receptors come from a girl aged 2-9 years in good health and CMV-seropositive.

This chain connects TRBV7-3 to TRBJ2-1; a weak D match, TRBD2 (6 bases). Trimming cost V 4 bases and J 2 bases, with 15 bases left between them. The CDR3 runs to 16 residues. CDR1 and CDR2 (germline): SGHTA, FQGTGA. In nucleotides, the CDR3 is TGTGCCAGCAGCTGGGTGCGCAGCGGGCCCTACAATGAGCAGTTCTTC. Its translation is CASSWVRSGPYNEQFF. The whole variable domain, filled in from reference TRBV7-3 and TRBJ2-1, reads GAGVSQTPSNKVTEKGKYVELRCDPISGHTALYWYRQSLGQGPEFLIYFQGTGAADDSGLPNDRFFAVRPEGSVSTLKIQRTERGDSAVYLCASSWVRSGPYNEQFFGPGTRLTVL.

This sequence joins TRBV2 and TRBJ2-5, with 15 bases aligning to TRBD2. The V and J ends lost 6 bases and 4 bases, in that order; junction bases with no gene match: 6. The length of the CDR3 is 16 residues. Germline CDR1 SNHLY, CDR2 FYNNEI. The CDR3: CASRVGLAGGRETQYF. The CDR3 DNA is TGTGCCAGCAGGGTGGGACTAGCGGGAGGTCGAGAGACCCAGTACTTC.

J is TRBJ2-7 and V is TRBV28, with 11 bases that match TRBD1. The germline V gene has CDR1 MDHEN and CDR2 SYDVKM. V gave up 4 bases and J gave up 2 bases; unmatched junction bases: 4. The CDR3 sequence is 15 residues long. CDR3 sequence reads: CASSYRDRGTYEQYF. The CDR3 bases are TGTGCCAGCAGTTACCGGGACAGGGGGACCTACGAGCAGTACTTC.

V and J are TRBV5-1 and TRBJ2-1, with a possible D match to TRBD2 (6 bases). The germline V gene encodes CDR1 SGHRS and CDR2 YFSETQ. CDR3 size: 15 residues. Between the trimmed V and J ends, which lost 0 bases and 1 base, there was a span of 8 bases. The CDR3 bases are TGCGCCAGCAGCTTGGACCTAGCGTCCTACAATGAGCAGTTCTTC. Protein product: CASSLDLASYNEQFF.

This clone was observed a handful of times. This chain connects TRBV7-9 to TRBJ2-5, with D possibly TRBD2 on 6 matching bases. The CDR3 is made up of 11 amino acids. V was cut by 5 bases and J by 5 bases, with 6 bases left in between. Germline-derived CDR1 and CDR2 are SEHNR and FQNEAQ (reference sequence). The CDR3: CASSGGETQYF. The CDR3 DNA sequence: TGTGCCAGCAGCGGGGGGGAGACCCAGTACTTC.

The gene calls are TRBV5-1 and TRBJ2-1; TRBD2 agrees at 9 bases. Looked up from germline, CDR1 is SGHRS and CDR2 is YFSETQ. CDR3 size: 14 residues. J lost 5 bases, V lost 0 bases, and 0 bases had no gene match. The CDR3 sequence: CASSLGLADNEQFF. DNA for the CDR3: TGCGCCAGCAGCTTGGGACTAGCGGACAATGAGCAGTTCTTC.

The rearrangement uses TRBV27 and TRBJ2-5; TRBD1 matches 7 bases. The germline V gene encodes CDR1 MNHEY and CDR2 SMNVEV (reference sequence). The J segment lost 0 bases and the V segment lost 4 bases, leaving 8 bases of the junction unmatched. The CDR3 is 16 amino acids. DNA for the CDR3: TGTGCCAGCAGTTCCTTTAGACAGGGCCACCAAGAGACCCAGTACTTC. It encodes CASSSFRQGHQETQYF.

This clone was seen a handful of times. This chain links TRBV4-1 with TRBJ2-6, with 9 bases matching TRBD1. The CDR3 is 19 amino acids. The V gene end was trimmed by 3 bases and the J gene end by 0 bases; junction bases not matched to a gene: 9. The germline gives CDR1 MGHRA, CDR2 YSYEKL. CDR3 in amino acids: CASSHPPGQGSSGANVLTF. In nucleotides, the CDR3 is TGCGCCAGCAGCCATCCACCGGGACAGGGTTCCTCTGGGGCCAACGTCCTGACTTTC.

The CDR3 region is CASQRGSTDTQYF. The CDR3 nucleotides read TGTGCCAGCCAACGCGGAAGCACAGATACGCAGTATTTT. The chain has TRBV19 and TRBJ2-3; D unclear. In germline, CDR1 is LNHDA, CDR2 SQIVND (reference sequence). Trimming cost V 9 bases and J 0 bases, with 10 bases left between them. There are 13 residues in the CDR3. Together with reference TRBV19 and TRBJ2-3, the CDR3 gives the full variable domain: DGGITQSPKYLFRKEGQNVTLSCEQNLNHDAMYWYRQDPGQGLRLIYYSQIVNDFQKGDIAEGYSVSREKKESFPLTVTSAQKNPTAFYLCASQRGSTDTQYFGPGTRLTVL.

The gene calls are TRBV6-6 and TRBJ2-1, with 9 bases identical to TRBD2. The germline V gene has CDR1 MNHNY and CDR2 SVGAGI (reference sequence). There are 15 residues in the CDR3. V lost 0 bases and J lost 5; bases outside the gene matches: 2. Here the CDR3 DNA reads TGTGCCAGCAGTTACTCTAGCGGGAGCCACAATGAGCAGTTCTTC. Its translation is CASSYSSGSHNEQFF.

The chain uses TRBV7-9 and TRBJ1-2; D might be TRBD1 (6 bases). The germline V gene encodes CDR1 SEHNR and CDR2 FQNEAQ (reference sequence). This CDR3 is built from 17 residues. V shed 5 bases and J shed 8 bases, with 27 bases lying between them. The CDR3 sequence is CASSPSFRLQGIAGYTF. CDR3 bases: TGTGCCAGCAGCCCCTCCTTCCGTCTTCAGGGGATCGCAGGCTACACCTTC.

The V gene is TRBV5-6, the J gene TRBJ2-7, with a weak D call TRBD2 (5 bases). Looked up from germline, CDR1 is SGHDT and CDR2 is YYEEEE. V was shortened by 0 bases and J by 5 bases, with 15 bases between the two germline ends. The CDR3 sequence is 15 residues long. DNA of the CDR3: TGTGCCAGCAGCTTGGGACTCTTCGGGGTCCACGAGCAGTACTTC. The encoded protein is CASSLGLFGVHEQYF.